This is a list of T cell receptor beta chains from one sample in a study of control samples from healthy donors and cancer patients. Some clones are missing from TCRdb's copy, which holds only in-frame ones; the method was immunoSEQ multiplex PCR. The data show 150,000 to 200,000 clones, about 91% seen once. Material: blood. The receptors were gathered from a middle-aged woman in good health. CDR3s include the opening cysteine and the closing phenylalanine or tryptophan. A D gene is named only where the DNA matches it firmly. Clone size is not always given. Where it is, it says once, few, many or a class for expanded clones.

abundance	v_gene	d_gene	j_gene	CDR3nt	CDR3aa
once	TRBV27	-	TRBJ1-5	TGTGCCAGCAGCCCCTCCGGGACCAAGGGTCAGCCCCAGCATTTT	CASSPSGTKGQPQHF
-	TRBV5-1	-	TRBJ1-2	TGCGCCAGCAGCTTCCTGGTCGCTAACTATGGCTACACCTTC	CASSFLVANYGYTF
-	TRBV6-1	-	TRBJ2-4	TGTGCCAGCAGTGAAGGCCCCTGGGACATTCAGTACTTC	CASSEGPWDIQYF
-	TRBV2	-	TRBJ2-5	TGTGCCAGCAGTGAAGCGCTTGTAGGCACCCAGTACTTC	CASSEALVGTQYF
-	TRBV2	-	TRBJ1-4	TGTGCCAGCAGCAGACAGCGTAATGAAAAACTGTTTTTT	CASSRQRNEKLFF
-	TRBV6-5	-	TRBJ1-5	TGTGCCAGCAGTTACACCCTGGGGGGTCAGCCCCAGCATTTT	CASSYTLGGQPQHF
-	TRBV5-1	TRBD2	TRBJ2-1	TGCGCCAGCAGCTTTGCGGGAGATCTCTCCTACAATGAGCAGTTCTTC	CASSFAGDLSYNEQFF
-	TRBV3-1/TRBV3-2	TRBD1	TRBJ1-1	TGTGCCAGCACCCAGATGACAGGGGCCTTTAACACTGAAGCTTTCTTT	CASTQMTGAFNTEAFF
-	TRBV6-5	TRBD1	TRBJ1-2	TGTGCCAGCAGTTACTCGGGACAGGGGAACTATGGCTACACCTTC	CASSYSGQGNYGYTF
-	TRBV30	TRBD1	TRBJ1-2	TGTGCCGGCGGGGGGGACAGACTTACCCCTAACTATGGCTACACCTTC	CAGGGDRLTPNYGYTF
once	TRBV5-1	TRBD1	TRBJ2-7	TGCGCCAGCAGCTTGACAGGGGGTGAGCAGTACTTC	CASSLTGGEQYF
-	TRBV27	-	TRBJ2-7	TGTGCCAGCAGTTCCCGGGGGACGTCGGGCGAGCAGTACTTC	CASSSRGTSGEQYF
-	TRBV6-6	-	TRBJ2-3	TGTGCCAGCAGCCGAAACCCTGGGGCAGATACGCAGTATTTT	CASSRNPGADTQYF
-	TRBV7-8	-	TRBJ1-2	TGTGCCAGCAGCTTACGACAGGATGGCTACACCTTC	CASSLRQDGYTF
-	TRBV9	-	TRBJ1-2	TGTGCCAGCAGCGTAGCTACATCGGCTACGGGGTATACCTATGGCTACACCTTC	CASSVATSATGYTYGYTF
few	TRBV4-1	-	TRBJ1-5	TGCGCCAGCACCCGACCACCCCCCCAAAGACAGGCCTACAATCAGCCCCAGCATTTT	CASTRPPPQRQAYNQPQHF